The sequence of this TCR beta chain was determined in a study of T cells after yellow fever vaccination. About the research overall: When fractions had low cell numbers, they were prepared with SMART-Seq v4 Ultra Low Input.

Note on this clonotype: What it binds is not known.

It was through 5'RACE template switching that TCR cDNA was made, with a universal primer site and UMIs added. Each CDR3 protein is one row after TCRdb ran MiXCR on the 5' RACE reads. The sample lists around 590,000 distinct CDR3 sequences; 9% to 15% were seen once. General study points: Relatively few clonotypes were ones that appeared in both CD4 and CD8 compartments. The secondary response was weaker but peaked faster, day 5 versus 15.

V lost 7 bases and J lost 5; bases outside the gene matches: 10. The CDR3 spans 15 residues. Germline loops: CDR1 SGHNT, CDR2 YENEEA. The sequence was obtained from a man aged 25 to 40 who received the YFV17D yellow fever vaccine. Sequenced material: PBMCs, taken on the day of the yellow fever booster vaccination. The chain uses TRBV11-3 and TRBJ2-3; 9 bases line up with TRBD1. The CDR3 here is CASKRTGQGKDTQYF. The CDR3 DNA reads as TGTGCCAGCAAGAGGACGGGACAGGGAAAAGATACGCAGTATTTT.